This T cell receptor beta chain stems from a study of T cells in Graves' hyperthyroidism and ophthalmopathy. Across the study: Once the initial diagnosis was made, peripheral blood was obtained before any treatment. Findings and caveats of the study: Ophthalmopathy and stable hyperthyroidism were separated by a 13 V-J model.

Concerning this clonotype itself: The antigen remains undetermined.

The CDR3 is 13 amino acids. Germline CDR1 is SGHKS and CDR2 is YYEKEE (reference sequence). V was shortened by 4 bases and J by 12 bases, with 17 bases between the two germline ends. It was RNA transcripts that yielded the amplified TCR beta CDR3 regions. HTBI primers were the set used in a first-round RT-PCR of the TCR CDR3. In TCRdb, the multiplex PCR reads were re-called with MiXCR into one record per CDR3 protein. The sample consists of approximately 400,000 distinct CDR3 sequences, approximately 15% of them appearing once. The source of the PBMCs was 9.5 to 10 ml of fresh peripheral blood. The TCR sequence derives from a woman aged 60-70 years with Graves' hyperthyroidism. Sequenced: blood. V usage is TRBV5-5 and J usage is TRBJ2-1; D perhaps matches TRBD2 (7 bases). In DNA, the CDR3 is TGTGCCAGCAGCCCGGGGAGGGGGTGGGGGCAGTTCTTC. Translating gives CASSPGRGWGQFF.